This TCR beta chain emerged from a study of cytomegalovirus exposure and HLA in healthy donors. This clone was detected only once. Germline assignment: CDR1 MGHRA and CDR2 YSYEKL. V lost 6 bases, J lost 7 bases, and 7 bases stayed unmatched. The CDR3 totals 15 residues. It was with 60 Vbeta and 13 Jbeta primers that the PCR ran. TCRdb's copy holds only in-frame clones and misses some; the assay was immunoSEQ multiplex PCR. The sample holds some 140,000 clones, roughly 80% seen once. The chain employs TRBV4-1 and TRBJ1-6, with 9 nucleotides matching TRBD1. The sequence derives from a woman aged 45-65 years in good health and CMV-seropositive. The sequencing input was PBMCs. This CDR3 reads CASRTTGGRNSPLHF. The CDR3 nucleotides read TGCGCCAGCAGAACAACAGGGGGCAGGAATTCACCCCTCCACTTT.